Following are 28 T cell receptor beta chains from one sample sequenced in a study of shared clonotypes between healthy human individuals. The protocol was immunoSEQ multiplex PCR, while the TCRdb copy is restricted to in-frame clones and leaves out a portion. The sample has 450,000 to 500,000 clones, about 84% seen once. Sequencing input: PBMCs. Receptors originate from a woman aged 40 to 50 in good health. Some clones in this sample may be carry-over from other donors' samples.

On this clone itself: One base separates it from a far larger clone, so it is likely a read error. The chain has TRBV30 and TRBJ2-1, with 10 nucleotides matching TRBD2. V was clipped by 1 base and J by 8 bases; unmatched bases: 8. The CDR3 runs to 15 residues. Germline V gene lookup returns CDR1 GTSNPN and CDR2 SVGIG (reference sequence). Written as DNA, the CDR3 is TGTGCCTGGAGTGGGACTAGCGGACCACAGGATGAGCAGTTCTTC. Translated: CAWSGTSGPQDEQFF.

The CDR3 sequence is CASSAIVGNAGAGELFF. CDR3 sequence (DNA): TGTGCCAGCAGTGCGATAGTAGGAAATGCGGGTGCCGGGGAGCTGTTTTTT. The chain employs TRBV2 and TRBJ2-2; D might be TRBD2 (5 bases). V gave up 4 bases and J gave up 6 bases, with 21 bases separating them. The CDR3 is 17 amino acids. The germline V gene encodes CDR1 SNHLY and CDR2 FYNNEI.

This clone was observed a handful of times. The chain joins TRBV7-9 to TRBJ2-3; possibly TRBD1 for D (6 bases). There are 16 residues in the CDR3. V lost 5 bases and J lost 1, with 16 bases in between. Germline-derived CDR1 and CDR2 are SEHNR and FQNEAQ (reference sequence). The CDR3 sequence: CASSRTGPSGTDTQYF. DNA of the CDR3: TGTGCCAGCAGCCGAACAGGGCCAAGTGGCACAGATACGCAGTATTTT.

This clone was observed a single time. The chain combines TRBV9 with TRBJ2-1; the D gene is possibly TRBD1 (6 bases). The CDR3 length is 15 residues. V was cut by 4 bases and J by 4 bases, with 15 bases left in between. Per the germline V gene, CDR1 is SGDLS and CDR2 is YYNGEE. The CDR3 sequence is CASSTGSGVYNEQFF. CDR3 nucleotides: TGTGCCAGCAGCACCGGCTCAGGGGTTTACAATGAGCAGTTCTTC.

The chain is built from TRBV6-6 and TRBJ1-4; no definite D call. The CDR3 contains 16 residues. CDR1 and CDR2 from the germline V gene are MNHNY and SVGAGI (reference sequence). V was pared by 2 bases and J by 6 bases, with 16 bases between. CDR3 protein: CASSYVIGRPHEKLFF. The DNA of the CDR3 is TGTGCCAGCAGTTACGTCATCGGAAGGCCCCATGAAAAACTGTTTTTT.

A note on this clone: A read error is likely here: a far larger clone is one base away. Within the sample, other DNA sequences also encode this same CDR3. V gene TRBV6-5 combines with J gene TRBJ1-5, with D maybe TRBD1 (5 bases). The CDR3 is made up of 16 amino acids. Per the germline V gene, CDR1 is MNHEY and CDR2 is SVGAGI. The V gene lost 0 bases and the J gene lost 0 bases, with 9 bases spanning the gap. As DNA, the CDR3 is TGTGCCAGCAGTTACTCTACAGGCTATAGCAATCAGCCCCAGCATTTT. Encoded protein: CASSYSTGYSNQPQHF.

This clone was counted a single time. Given a far larger clone just one base away, this is likely a sequencing read error. This chain uses TRBV11-2 with TRBJ2-1, with D possibly TRBD2 on 5 matching bases. The CDR3 spans 14 residues. Germline V lookup: CDR1 SGHAT, CDR2 FQNNGV. The CDR3 region has the DNA TGTGCCGGCAGGCTAGCTGGACGCTACAATGAGCAGTTCTTC. Translating gives CAGRLAGRYNEQFF.

The chain uses TRBV11-1 and TRBJ1-1, with D maybe TRBD1 (5 bases). CDR3 size: 15 residues. Per the germline V gene, CDR1 is SGHAT and CDR2 is FQDESV (reference sequence). Trimming stripped 8 bases from V and 1 base from J, with 17 bases between. CDR3 sequence reads: CASRDWTSRNTEAFF. The CDR3, as DNA: TGTGCCAGCCGCGACTGGACAAGCCGGAACACTGAAGCTTTCTTT.

The chain links TRBV5-8 to TRBJ2-1; 11 nucleotides agree with TRBD2. The trim removed 3 bases at V and 9 bases at J, leaving 8 bases unmatched. The V gene's germline CDR1 is SGHTS and CDR2 YDEGEE. This CDR3 is 15 amino acids long. The CDR3 nucleotides are TGTGCCAGCAGCTCGAGACTAGCGGGGACACTTGAGCAGTTCTTC. Translating gives CASSSRLAGTLEQFF. Variable domain in full (rest from reference TRBV5-8 and TRBJ2-1): EAGVTQSPTHLIKTRGQQATLRCSPISGHTSVYWYQQALGLGLQFLLWYDEGEERNRGNFPPRFSGRQFPNYSSELNVNALELEDSALYLCASSSRLAGTLEQFFGPGTRLTVL.

Points on this clone: Lacking the conserved final phenylalanine or tryptophan, this CDR3 likely reflects a read error. No DNA is shown, since the ends of the CDR3 on it are uncertain; the CDR3 is the one TCRdb lists. The V gene is TRBV4-2, the J gene TRBJ1-2. The CDR3 adds up to 13 amino acids, both ends counted. Germline V gene lookup returns CDR1 LGHNA and CDR2 YNFKEQ. The CDR3 loop reads CASSQVGGLVLRS.

The rearrangement links TRBV11-3 to TRBJ2-1; the D gene could be TRBD1 or TRBD2 (5 bases each). This CDR3 is 12 amino acids long. Germline V gene lookup returns CDR1 SGHNT and CDR2 YENEEA. V was shortened by 4 bases and J by 7 bases, with 8 bases between the two germline ends. CDR3 nucleotide sequence: TGTGCCAGCAGCTCGGGACGTAATGAGCAGTTCTTC. Its protein product is CASSSGRNEQFF.

The chain combines TRBV6-1 with TRBJ1-2; D unclear. V lost 6 bases and J lost 5, with 10 bases in between. The CDR3 is 12 residues long. Germline lookup yields CDR1 MNHNS and CDR2 SASEGT. CDR3 coding DNA: TGTGCCAGCAGGGAAATACGGTATGGCTACACCTTC. Translated, it gives CASREIRYGYTF.

This chain uses TRBV7-2 with TRBJ1-5, with D possibly being TRBD1 (6 bases). V was trimmed by 5 bases and J by 7 bases, leaving 18 bases between them. The CDR3 runs 15 residues. The germline V gene encodes CDR1 SGHTA and CDR2 FQGNSA. The CDR3 loop is CASSAQGSEGQPQHF. CDR3 coding DNA: TGTGCCAGCAGCGCCCAGGGGAGCGAAGGGCAGCCCCAGCATTTT.

The J gene is TRBJ2-7, the V gene TRBV18; no clear D. The CDR3 is 17 amino acids. CDR1 is KGHSH, CDR2 LQKENI, per germline. V shed 2 bases and J shed 0 bases, with 17 bases lying between them. The CDR3 DNA reads TGTGCCAGCTCACCAGCAGGTGGGTGGGCTAGCTCCTACGAGCAGTACTTC. Translated: CASSPAGGWASSYEQYF.

The chain is built from TRBV28 and TRBJ2-7; 8 bases fit TRBD1. There are 15 residues in the CDR3. The junction had 10 bases not matched to a gene; V was cut back by 6 bases and J by 3 bases. Germline V gene data show CDR1 as MDHEN and CDR2 as SYDVKM. Here the CDR3 DNA reads TGTGCCAGCAGCAGGGGACAGGTGGATCTCTACGAGCAGTACTTC. Its protein product is CASSRGQVDLYEQYF. The full variable domain, in which reference TRBV28 and TRBJ2-7 provide the parts outside the CDR3, is DVKVTQSSRYLVKRTGEKVFLECVQDMDHENMFWYRQDPGLGLRLIYFSYDVKMKEKGDIPEGYSVSREKKERFSLILESASTNQTSMYLCASSRGQVDLYEQYFGPGTRLTVT.

The chain joins TRBV7-2 to TRBJ1-3; D is ambiguous. V was clipped by 5 bases and J by 8 bases, with 13 bases between them. Looked up from germline, CDR1 is SGHTA and CDR2 is FQGNSA. The CDR3 loop spans 13 amino acids. The CDR3 DNA sequence: TGTGCCAGCAGCCTTCCTGGGCGGGACACCATATATTTT. This codes for CASSLPGRDTIYF.

The V call is TRBV19, the J call TRBJ2-5; 8 nucleotides agree with TRBD1. The junction had 6 bases not matched to a gene; V was cut back by 6 bases and J by 3 bases. The CDR3 runs 14 residues. CDR1 LNHDA and CDR2 SQIVND come from the germline V gene (reference sequence). CDR3 sequence: CASRKQGVEETQYF. The CDR3 bases are TGTGCCAGTAGAAAACAGGGGGTGGAAGAGACCCAGTACTTC.

The gene calls are TRBV10-3 and TRBJ1-4, with D possibly TRBD1 on 6 matching bases. CDR1 and CDR2 (germline): ENHRY, SYGVKD. The CDR3 covers 16 residues. Trimming left V 3 bases short and J 4 bases short, with 15 bases between. The CDR3 here is CAISDPGGRLNEKLFF. The DNA of the CDR3 is TGTGCCATCAGTGATCCGGGGGGCAGACTTAATGAAAAACTGTTTTTT.

V and J are TRBV5-1 and TRBJ1-1; 9 bases are shared with TRBD1. In germline, CDR1 is SGHRS, CDR2 YFSETQ. The ends lost 5 bases at V and 5 bases at J; junction bases unmatched: 7. The CDR3 is 14 amino acids. CDR3 bases: TGCGCCAGCAGACCCACAGGGGGCGAAACTGAAGCTTTCTTT. Protein sequence: CASRPTGGETEAFF.

V gene TRBV6-1 combines with J gene TRBJ2-7; TRBD2 aligns across 7 bases. The V segment lost 3 bases and the J segment 9 bases; nucleotides outside the gene matches: 5. The length of the CDR3 is 12 residues. Germline CDR1 MNHNS, CDR2 SASEGT. CDR3 bases: TGTGCCAGCAGTGACACCCCTAGCGGGCAGTACTTC. As protein: CASSDTPSGQYF.

This sequence joins TRBV30 and TRBJ2-7; no firm D call. Germline V gives CDR1 GTSNPN, CDR2 SVGIG (reference sequence). This CDR3 is built from 12 residues. Trimming left V 1 base short and J 4 bases short, with 8 bases between. The CDR3 reads CAWSARPYEQYF. The CDR3 DNA follows: TGTGCCTGGAGTGCACGGCCTTACGAGCAGTACTTC. Together with reference TRBV30 and TRBJ2-7, the CDR3 gives the full variable domain: SQTIHQWPATLVQPVGSPLSLECTVEGTSNPNLYWYRQAAGRGLQLLFYSVGIGQISSEVPQNLSASRPQDRQFILSSKKLLLSDSGFYLCAWSARPYEQYFGPGTRLTVT.

The gene calls are TRBV11-2 and TRBJ2-1; D remains unclear. CDR1 and CDR2 from the germline V gene are SGHAT and FQNNGV. The germline V and J ends were trimmed by 3 bases and 3 bases, with 9 bases remaining between them. There are 14 residues in the CDR3. The CDR3 region is CASSFTTFYNEQFF. For the CDR3, the DNA is TGTGCCAGCAGCTTTACTACATTCTACAATGAGCAGTTCTTC.

This clone appeared a single time. The V gene is TRBV19, the J gene TRBJ2-1; 9 nucleotides align to TRBD1. Germline V gene data show CDR1 as LNHDA and CDR2 as SQIVND (reference sequence). The V segment lost 2 bases and the J segment 7 bases; nucleotides outside the gene matches: 3. This CDR3 is 14 amino acids long. CDR3 nucleotides: TGTGCCAGTAGTATAAGGGGGACAGGGAATGAGCAGTTCTTC. Amino acid sequence: CASSIRGTGNEQFF.

This clone came up a few times. The V call is TRBV5-1, the J call TRBJ2-7; 12 nucleotides match TRBD2. V was pared by 4 bases and J by 0 bases, with 5 bases of the junction left unmatched. The CDR3 loop spans 16 amino acids. In germline, CDR1 is SGHRS, CDR2 YFSETQ. The DNA of the CDR3 is TGCGCCAGCAGCCCACTAGCGGGAGGAAGCTCCTACGAGCAGTACTTC. Residues: CASSPLAGGSSYEQYF.

This clone came up many times. The rearrangement joins TRBV25-1 to TRBJ1-6, with no clear D. Trimming removed 1 base at V and 10 bases at J, with 11 bases between. The CDR3 is made up of 14 amino acids. CDR1 and CDR2 from the germline V gene are MGHDK and SYGVNS. The CDR3 sequence: CASSESQARSPLHF. The CDR3 bases are TGTGCCAGCAGTGAATCCCAGGCTCGGTCACCCCTCCACTTT.

V and J are TRBV14 and TRBJ2-1; the D is unclear. Trimming pared 0 bases from V and 12 bases from J, leaving 12 bases between. The CDR3 is made up of 13 amino acids. Per the germline V gene, CDR1 is SGHDN and CDR2 is FVKESK. The CDR3 DNA follows: TGTGCCAGCAGCCAAGATCTTACGTCTGGGCAGTTCTTC. It specifies CASSQDLTSGQFF.

This rearrangement joins TRBV7-3 to TRBJ2-7; TRBD2 matches at 7 bases. Per germline, CDR1 SGHTA and CDR2 FQGTGA. The CDR3 length is 16 residues. V lost 4 bases to trimming and J lost 2 bases; unmatched junction nucleotides: 11. The DNA for the CDR3 is TGTGCCAGCAGCTCCGACGGCGGGACTAAGCCCTACGAGCAGTACTTC. This sequence encodes CASSSDGGTKPYEQYF.

CDR3 sequence reads: CASRRQEGRETQYF. The CDR3 coding sequence is TGTGCCAGCAGGCGACAAGAGGGTAGGGAGACCCAGTACTTC. The chain carries TRBV6-9 and TRBJ2-5; TRBD2 is a possible D gene (5 bases). V was pared by 6 bases and J by 5 bases, with 16 bases between. Germline-derived CDR1 and CDR2 are MNHGY and SVAAGI. This CDR3 contains 14 residues.